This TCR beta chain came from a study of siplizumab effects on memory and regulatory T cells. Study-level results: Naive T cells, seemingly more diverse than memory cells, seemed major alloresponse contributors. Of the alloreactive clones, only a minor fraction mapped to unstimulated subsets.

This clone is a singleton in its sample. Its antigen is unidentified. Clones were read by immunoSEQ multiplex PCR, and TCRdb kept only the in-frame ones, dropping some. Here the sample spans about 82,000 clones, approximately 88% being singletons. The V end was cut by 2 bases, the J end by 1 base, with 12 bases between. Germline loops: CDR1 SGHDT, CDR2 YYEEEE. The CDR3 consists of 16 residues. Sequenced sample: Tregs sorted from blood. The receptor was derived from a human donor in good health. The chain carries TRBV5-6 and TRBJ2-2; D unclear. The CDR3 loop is CASSFFSVLNTGELFF. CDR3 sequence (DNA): TGTGCCAGCAGCTTTTTTTCAGTTTTGAACACCGGGGAGCTGTTTTTT.